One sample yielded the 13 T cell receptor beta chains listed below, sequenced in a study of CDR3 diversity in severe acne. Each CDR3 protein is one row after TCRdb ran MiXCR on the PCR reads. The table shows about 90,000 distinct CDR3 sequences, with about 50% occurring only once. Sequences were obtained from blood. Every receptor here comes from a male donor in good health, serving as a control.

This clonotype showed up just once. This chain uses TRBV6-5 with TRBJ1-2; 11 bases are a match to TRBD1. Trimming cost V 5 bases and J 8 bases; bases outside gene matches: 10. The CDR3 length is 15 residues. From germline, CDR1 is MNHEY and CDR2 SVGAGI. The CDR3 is CASSLRTGGRRGYTF. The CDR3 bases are TGTGCCAGCAGTCTCCGGACAGGGGGCAGAAGGGGCTACACCTTC.

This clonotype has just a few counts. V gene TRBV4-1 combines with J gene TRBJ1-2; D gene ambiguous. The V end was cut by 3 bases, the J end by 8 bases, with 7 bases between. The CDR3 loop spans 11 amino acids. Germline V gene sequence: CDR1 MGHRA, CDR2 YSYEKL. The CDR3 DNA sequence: TGCGCCAGCAGCCACACACGCGGCTACACCTTC. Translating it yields CASSHTRGYTF.

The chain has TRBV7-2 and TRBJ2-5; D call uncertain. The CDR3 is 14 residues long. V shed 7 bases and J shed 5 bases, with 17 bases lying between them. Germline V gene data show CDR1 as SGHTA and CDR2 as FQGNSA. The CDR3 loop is CASTRHLVSETQYF. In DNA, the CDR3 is TGTGCCAGCACCCGACACCTAGTTTCGGAGACCCAGTACTTC.

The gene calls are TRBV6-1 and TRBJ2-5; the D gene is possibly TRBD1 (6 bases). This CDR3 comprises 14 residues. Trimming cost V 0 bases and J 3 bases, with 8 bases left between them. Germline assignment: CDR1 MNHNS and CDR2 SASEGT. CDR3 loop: CASSEAAGEETQYF. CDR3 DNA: TGTGCCAGCAGTGAAGCGGCAGGGGAAGAGACCCAGTACTTC.

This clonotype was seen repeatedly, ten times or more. The CDR3 region has the DNA TGTGCCAGTAGTGGACCTCCAGGTATTCAGAACACTGAAGCTTTCTTT. Its translation: CASSGPPGIQNTEAFF. This chain connects TRBV19 to TRBJ1-1, with no clear D. Germline V gene data show CDR1 as LNHDA and CDR2 as SQIVND (reference sequence). The V gene lost 5 bases and the J gene lost 1 base, with 17 bases spanning the gap. This CDR3 contains 16 residues. The complete variable domain, with remaining parts taken from reference TRBV19 and TRBJ1-1, reads DGGITQSPKYLFRKEGQNVTLSCEQNLNHDAMYWYRQDPGQGLRLIYYSQIVNDFQKGDIAEGYSVSREKKESFPLTVTSAQKNPTAFYLCASSGPPGIQNTEAFFGQGTRLTVV.

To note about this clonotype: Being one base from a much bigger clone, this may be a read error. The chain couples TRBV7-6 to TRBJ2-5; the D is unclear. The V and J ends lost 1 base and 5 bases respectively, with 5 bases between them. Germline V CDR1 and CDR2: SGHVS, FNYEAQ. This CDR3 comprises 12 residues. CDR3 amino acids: CASSLDGETQYF. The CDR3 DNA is TGTGCCAGCAGCTTAGATGGGGAGACCCAGTACTTC.

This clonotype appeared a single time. CDR3 bases: TGTGCCAGCAGTGGGACAGGGGGCCGAGGGCAAGAGACCCAGTACTTC. Protein: CASSGTGGRGQETQYF. The chain joins TRBV2 to TRBJ2-5, with 11 positions matching TRBD1. Trimming cost V 4 bases and J 2 bases; bases outside gene matches: 6. There are 16 residues in the CDR3. CDR1 and CDR2 from the germline V gene are SNHLY and FYNNEI. The variable domain in full, completed from reference TRBV2 and TRBJ2-5, reads EPEVTQTPSHQVTQMGQEVILRCVPISNHLYFYWYRQILGQKVEFLVSFYNNEISEKSEIFDDQFSVERPDGSNFTLKIRSTKLEDSAMYFCASSGTGGRGQETQYFGPGTRLLVL.

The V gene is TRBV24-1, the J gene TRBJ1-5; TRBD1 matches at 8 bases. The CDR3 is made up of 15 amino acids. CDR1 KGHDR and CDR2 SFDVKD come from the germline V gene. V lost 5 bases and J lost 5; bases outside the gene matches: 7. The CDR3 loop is CATSGTGRGDQPQHF. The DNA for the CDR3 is TGTGCCACCAGTGGGACAGGGCGAGGGGATCAGCCCCAGCATTTT.

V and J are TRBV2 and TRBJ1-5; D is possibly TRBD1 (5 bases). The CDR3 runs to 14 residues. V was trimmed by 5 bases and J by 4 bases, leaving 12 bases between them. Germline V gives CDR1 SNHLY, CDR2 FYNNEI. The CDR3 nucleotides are TGTGCCAGCAGTTGGGCAGGGCCTAATCAGCCCCAGCATTTT. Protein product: CASSWAGPNQPQHF.

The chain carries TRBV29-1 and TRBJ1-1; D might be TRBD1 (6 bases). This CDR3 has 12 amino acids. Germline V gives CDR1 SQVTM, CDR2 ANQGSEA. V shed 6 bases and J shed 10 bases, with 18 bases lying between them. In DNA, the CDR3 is TGCAGCGTGCTCGGTTACAGGGAACTAGCTTTCTTT. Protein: CSVLGYRELAFF.

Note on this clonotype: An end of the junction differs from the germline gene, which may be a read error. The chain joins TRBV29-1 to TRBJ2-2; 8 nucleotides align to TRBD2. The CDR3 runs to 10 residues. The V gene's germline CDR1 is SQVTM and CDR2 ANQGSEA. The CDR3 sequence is CSVLSGGLFF. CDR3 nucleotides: TGCAGCGTTTTAAGCGGGGGGCTGTTTTTT.

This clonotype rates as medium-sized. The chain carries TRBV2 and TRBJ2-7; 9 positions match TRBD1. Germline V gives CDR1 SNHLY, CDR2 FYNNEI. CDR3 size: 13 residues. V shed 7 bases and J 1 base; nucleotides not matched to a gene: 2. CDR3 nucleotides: TGTGCCAGCACTGGACAGGGGTCCTACGAGCAGTACTTC. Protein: CASTGQGSYEQYF.

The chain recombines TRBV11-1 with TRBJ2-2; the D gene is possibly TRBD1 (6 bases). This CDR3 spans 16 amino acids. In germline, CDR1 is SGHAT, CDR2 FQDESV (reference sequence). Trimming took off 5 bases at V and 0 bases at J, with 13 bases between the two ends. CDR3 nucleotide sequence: TGTGCCAGCAGCCAGGCTGGGACATCGAACACCGGGGAGCTGTTTTTT. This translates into CASSQAGTSNTGELFF.